The clone carrying this T cell receptor (beta chain) was counted a few times. This sample is part of a study of T cells in Graves' hyperthyroidism and ophthalmopathy. Study information: Peripheral blood samples were taken at initial diagnosis, prior to any treatment.

Among ophthalmopathy patients, the Clinical Activity Score reached at least 3, the NOSPECS grade reached at least 4, and duration remained under 3 months. In making diagnoses, clinical symptoms, serum thyroxine and TRAb, thyroid ultrasound and orbital computed tomography were all used. The CDR3 extends over 11 amino acids. Deletions cut 6 bases from V and 11 bases from J, with 13 bases between. The germline V gene encodes CDR1 MNHEY and CDR2 SVGEGT. The investigators amplified TCR beta CDR3 regions from RNA transcripts. First-round RT-PCR with HTBI primers amplified the TCR CDR3 region. One entry per CDR3 protein, called by TCRdb with MiXCR from the multiplex PCR reads. In the table there are 660,000 or so distinct CDR3 sequences, less than 25% of which are singletons.

The rearrangement links TRBV6-2 or TRBV6-3 to TRBJ1-1; D is unresolved. Input material: blood. This sequence originates from a man younger than 45 with Graves' ophthalmopathy. The CDR3 region is CASRLDYEAFF. The CDR3 nucleotides are TGTGCCAGCAGGTTGGATTATGAGGCTTTCTTT.